This section outlines one T cell receptor (beta chain) sequence together with its context. This sample is part of a study of blood T cell repertoires in COVID-19. Looking at the study overall: Samples came from the United States, Italy and Spain, spanning acute and convalescent COVID-19.

Per the original data handling: Reference gene primer amplification gave estimated nucleated cell counts. Clones were read by immunoSEQ multiplex PCR, and TCRdb kept only the in-frame ones, dropping some. That table is the source of V, J and clone size, and D and trimming were worked out from the DNA. The sample holds 300,000 or so clones, over 80% seen once. This sequence originates from a woman between 35 and 50 years old with acute or convalescent COVID-19. The sequenced sample was peripheral blood.

The CDR3 loop is CASITGWTEAFF. The CDR3 DNA is TGTGCCAGCATCACAGGGTGGACTGAAGCTTTCTTT. The gene calls are TRBV12-3 or TRBV12-4 and TRBJ1-1; D might be TRBD1 (6 bases). V shed 7 bases and J shed 5 bases, with 11 bases lying between them. This CDR3 spans 12 amino acids.